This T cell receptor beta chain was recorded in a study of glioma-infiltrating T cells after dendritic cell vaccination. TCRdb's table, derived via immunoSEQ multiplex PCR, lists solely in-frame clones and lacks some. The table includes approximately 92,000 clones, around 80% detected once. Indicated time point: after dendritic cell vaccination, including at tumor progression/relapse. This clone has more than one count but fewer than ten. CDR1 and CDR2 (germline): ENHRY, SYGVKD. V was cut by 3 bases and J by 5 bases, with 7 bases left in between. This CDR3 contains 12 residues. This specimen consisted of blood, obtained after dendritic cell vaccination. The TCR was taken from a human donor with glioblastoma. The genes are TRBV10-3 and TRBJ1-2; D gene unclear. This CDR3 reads CAISDSSYGYTF. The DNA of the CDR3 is TGTGCCATCAGTGACTCTTCTTATGGCTACACCTTC.